This T cell receptor (beta chain) comes out of a study of blood T cell repertoires in COVID-19. Sequencing was performed with immunoSEQ multiplex PCR; in TCRdb, only in-frame clones are kept and a portion is missing. The data show some 70,000 clones, 87% seen once. Germline-derived CDR1 and CDR2 are MDHEN and SYDVKM. V was pared by 3 bases and J by 3 bases, with 14 bases between. The CDR3 is 15 amino acids. The source material was peripheral blood. The V gene is TRBV28, the J gene TRBJ2-5; tentatively, D is TRBD1 (6 bases). This sequence originates from a woman aged 45-59 years with COVID-19, enrolled during active disease. The CDR3 spells CASSLAGELEETQYF. As DNA, the CDR3 is TGTGCCAGCAGTTTGGCAGGGGAGTTGGAAGAGACCCAGTACTTC.